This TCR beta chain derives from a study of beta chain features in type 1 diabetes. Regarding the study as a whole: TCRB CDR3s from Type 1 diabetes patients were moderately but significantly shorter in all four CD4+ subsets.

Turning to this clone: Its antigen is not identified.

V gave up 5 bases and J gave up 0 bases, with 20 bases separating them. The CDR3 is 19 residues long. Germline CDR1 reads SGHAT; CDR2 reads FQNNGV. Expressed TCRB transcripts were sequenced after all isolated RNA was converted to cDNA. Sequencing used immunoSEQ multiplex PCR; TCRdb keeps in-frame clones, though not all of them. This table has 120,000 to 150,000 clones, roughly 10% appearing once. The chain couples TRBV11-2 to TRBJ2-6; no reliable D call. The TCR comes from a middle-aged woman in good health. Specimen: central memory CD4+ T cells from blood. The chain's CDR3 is CASSPRFSTQSSGANVLTF. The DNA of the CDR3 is TGTGCCAGCAGCCCCCGGTTTTCTACCCAAAGCTCTGGGGCCAACGTCCTGACTTTC.